Below, 24 T cell receptor beta chains from the same sample are listed, as sequenced in a study of blood T cell repertoires in COVID-19. The table came from immunoSEQ multiplex PCR; TCRdb's copy has only in-frame clones and leaves some out. The sample holds approximately 150,000 clones, approximately 78% seen once. Sequencing was performed on peripheral blood. The receptors here all came from a human donor with acute or convalescent COVID-19. The donor label of this sample is uncertain.

This clone has a handful of counts. This chain joins TRBV7-9 and TRBJ2-3; 7 nucleotides agree with TRBD2. The V gene's germline CDR1 is SEHNR and CDR2 FQNEAQ (reference sequence). CDR3 length equals 15 residues. V was pared by 11 bases and J by 4 bases, with 15 bases of the junction left unmatched. The CDR3 DNA follows: TGTGCCCTCGACGAAGGTCCGGGGGGAGCAGATACGCAGTATTTT. Residues: CALDEGPGGADTQYF.

The chain recombines TRBV5-1 with TRBJ2-2; 9 nucleotides align to TRBD1. Losses at the gene ends were 3 bases for V and 5 bases for J; bases not matched to a gene: 8. Germline CDR1 reads SGHRS; CDR2 reads YFSETQ. CDR3 size: 16 residues. CDR3 loop: CASSSTGGKWTGELFF. Here the CDR3 DNA reads TGCGCCAGCAGCTCTACAGGGGGCAAGTGGACCGGGGAGCTGTTTTTT.

The rearrangement joins TRBV3-1 (or the pseudogene TRBV3-2) to TRBJ1-2; TRBD1 matches at 7 bases. CDR1 LGHDT and CDR2 YNNKEL come from the germline V gene (reference sequence). The CDR3 has 13 amino acids. V lost 3 bases, J lost 10 bases, and 8 bases stayed unmatched. CDR3 loop: CASSQRQGASYTF. The CDR3 nucleotides read TGTGCCAGCAGCCAGCGACAGGGAGCTTCCTACACCTTC.

This clone was detected a few times. The chain combines TRBV6-2 or TRBV6-3 with TRBJ1-1, with 11 bases matching TRBD1. J lost 4 bases, V lost 2 bases, and 6 bases had no gene match. The CDR3 is 16 amino acids. Germline CDR1 reads MNHEY; CDR2 reads SVGEGT. The CDR3 loop is CASSYPQGTGGTEAFF. CDR3 sequence (DNA): TGTGCCAGCAGTTACCCCCAAGGGACAGGGGGCACTGAAGCTTTCTTT.

This chain links TRBV18 with TRBJ1-6; D unresolved. The CDR3 is 14 residues long. The V and J ends lost 3 bases and 10 bases respectively, with 13 bases between them. Germline values: CDR1 KGHSH, CDR2 LQKENI. CDR3 sequence: CASSPGREGSPLHF. The CDR3 region has the DNA TGTGCCAGCTCACCGGGTCGTGAGGGCTCACCCCTCCACTTT.

The chain recombines TRBV30 with TRBJ1-6; 10 bases align to TRBD1. The CDR3 loop spans 14 amino acids. Germline CDR1 GTSNPN, CDR2 SVGIG (reference sequence). Trimming cost V 3 bases and J 12 bases; bases outside gene matches: 8. The CDR3 sequence: CAWRIDRGLGPLHF. CDR3 in DNA: TGTGCCTGGAGGATCGACAGGGGGCTCGGACCCCTCCACTTT.

In this sample, this clone turned up once. The chain recombines TRBV2 with TRBJ1-5; the D gene is possibly TRBD1 (5 bases). The CDR3 is 16 amino acids. Trimming left V 7 bases short and J 2 bases short, with 18 bases between. From germline, CDR1 is SNHLY and CDR2 FYNNEI. Here the CDR3 reads CASTEGRGIRNQPQHF. The CDR3 bases are TGTGCCAGCACCGAAGGTAGGGGCATCCGCAATCAGCCCCAGCATTTT.

CDR3 bases: TGTGCCAGCAGCTTAGGACAGAGGGGGACTGAAGCTTTCTTT. It codes for CASSLGQRGTEAFF. The chain links TRBV7-2 to TRBJ1-1; tentative D call: TRBD1 (6 bases). The length of the CDR3 is 14 residues. Germline CDR1 SGHTA, CDR2 FQGNSA. Trimming cost V 1 base and J 5 bases, with 11 bases left between them.

The chain couples TRBV29-1 to TRBJ1-1, with 7 bases that match TRBD1. Germline V CDR1 and CDR2: SQVTM, ANQGSEA. The CDR3 covers 13 residues. J lost 6 bases, V lost 4 bases, and 8 bases had no gene match. DNA for the CDR3: TGCAGCGTTGCCCCAGGGGGTGGGTCTGAAGCTTTCTTT. Its protein product is CSVAPGGGSEAFF.

This clone has a handful of counts. V and J are TRBV27 and TRBJ1-1; 9 bases fit TRBD1. The J segment lost 4 bases and the V segment lost 6 bases, leaving 6 bases of the junction unmatched. CDR1 and CDR2 from the germline V gene are MNHEY and SMNVEV (reference sequence). The CDR3 is 14 amino acids. CDR3 amino acids: CASRGTGKSTEAFF. CDR3 DNA: TGTGCCAGCAGAGGGACAGGGAAAAGCACTGAAGCTTTCTTT.

The chain carries TRBV15 and TRBJ2-3; 8 bases match TRBD2. The CDR3 length is 18 residues. The junction had 13 bases not matched to a gene; V was cut back by 0 bases and J by 5 bases. Germline lookup yields CDR1 LNHNV and CDR2 YYDKDF (reference sequence). CDR3 sequence: CATSRESLMGLGGDTQYF. The CDR3 DNA is TGTGCCACCAGCAGAGAGAGTTTGATGGGACTAGGGGGAGATACGCAGTATTTT.

The V call is TRBV5-1, the J call TRBJ2-6, with 11 bases that match TRBD1. V lost 6 bases and J lost 3; bases outside the gene matches: 8. CDR1 is SGHRS and CDR2 is YFSETQ in the germline V gene. This CDR3 is built from 17 residues. The CDR3 bases are TGCGCCAGCAACCCGGACAGGGGGCGATTTGGGGCCAACGTCCTGACTTTC. It encodes CASNPDRGRFGANVLTF.

The DNA for the CDR3 is TGTGCCAGCAGCCCCACAGGGAGCGACTCTGGCTACACCTTC. This sequence encodes CASSPTGSDSGYTF. The V gene is TRBV11-2, the J gene TRBJ1-2, with D possibly matching TRBD1 (6 bases). The CDR3 spans 14 residues. Germline CDR1 reads SGHAT; CDR2 reads FQNNGV. The V end lost 5 bases, the J end lost 7 bases, and 17 bases lay between the germline ends.

This chain links TRBV7-8 with TRBJ1-1, with D perhaps matching TRBD1 (6 bases). CDR3 length equals 13 residues. The germline gives CDR1 SGHVS, CDR2 FQNEAQ. V lost 1 base and J 7 bases, leaving 10 bases between the germline ends. Written as DNA, the CDR3 is TGTGCCAGCAGCTTAGGTATAGGGGGTGAAGCTTTCTTT. It is translated as CASSLGIGGEAFF.

This clone has a single count. This chain joins TRBV5-4 and TRBJ2-2, with 8 nucleotides matching TRBD1. After removal of 0 bases from V and 6 bases from J, the junction contained 4 bases not matched to a gene. There are 15 residues in the CDR3. Germline CDR1 is SGHNT and CDR2 is YYREEE (reference sequence). CDR3 coding DNA: TGTGCCAGCAGCTTGGGGACAGGGAAAGCCGGGGAGCTGTTTTTT. Translated, it gives CASSLGTGKAGELFF.

V usage is TRBV6-6 and J usage is TRBJ2-1; 8 nucleotides agree with TRBD2. V shed 6 bases, J shed 12 bases, and the junction held 13 bases outside the gene matches. Germline loops: CDR1 MNHNY, CDR2 SVGAGI (reference sequence). The CDR3 runs 14 residues. The CDR3 protein is CASSTGTSGLGQFF. CDR3 nucleotide sequence: TGTGCCAGCAGCACCGGGACTAGTGGTCTGGGGCAGTTCTTC.

This clone was seen a handful of times. The chain employs TRBV5-1 and TRBJ1-2, with 7 bases fitting TRBD1. CDR3 length equals 15 residues. Germline assignment: CDR1 SGHRS and CDR2 YFSETQ. With V trimmed by 6 bases and J by 6 bases, 14 bases remained unmatched. CDR3 in DNA: TGCGCCAGCACCCCCGGGTCTGGACAGGCACATGGCTACACCTTC. Its translation is CASTPGSGQAHGYTF.

This clone was seen more than once but under ten times. This sequence joins TRBV12-5 and TRBJ1-5; TRBD1 matches 7 bases. J lost 0 bases, V lost 5 bases, and 7 bases had no gene match. Germline-derived CDR1 and CDR2 are LGHNT and FRNRAP. CDR3 length: 16 amino acids. The CDR3 loop is CASGLGQMTSNQPQHF. The CDR3 nucleotides are TGTGCTAGTGGTCTGGGACAGATGACTAGCAATCAGCCCCAGCATTTT.

This chain uses TRBV30 with TRBJ2-3, with 8 bases that match TRBD1. The germline CDR1 and CDR2 sequences are GTSNPN and SVGIG (reference sequence). Trimming cost V 2 bases and J 8 bases; bases outside gene matches: 12. The CDR3 spans 15 residues. CDR3 residues: CAWSRVTGVFGTQYF. The DNA for the CDR3 is TGTGCCTGGAGTAGGGTGACAGGGGTTTTCGGTACGCAGTATTTT.

The chain is built from TRBV3-1 (or the pseudogene TRBV3-2) and TRBJ2-1, with D tentatively TRBD2 (5 bases). The CDR3 spans 14 residues. The V gene's germline CDR1 is LGHDT and CDR2 YNNKEL (reference sequence). V was clipped by 6 bases and J by 1 base, with 10 bases between them. DNA of the CDR3: TGTGCCAGCAGTCCGGGGTGGTCCTACAATGAGCAGTTCTTC. Translation: CASSPGWSYNEQFF.

This clone occurred once. This chain connects TRBV21-1 to TRBJ2-1; TRBD2 reflects the table's D call only, with no check against the DNA. TRBV21-1 is a pseudogene locus. The CDR3 is 15 amino acids. The CDR3, as DNA: TGTGCCAGCCCTTATCCGGGACTAGCGACCGATGAGCAGTTCTTC. Translation gives CASPYPGLATDEQFF.

This clone was recorded only once. The V gene is TRBV4-2, the J gene TRBJ2-2; 7 bases agree with TRBD1. Germline trimming cut 4 bases from V and 2 bases from J; bases unmatched to any gene: 4. There are 15 residues in the CDR3. Germline-derived CDR1 and CDR2 are LGHNA and YNFKEQ. The CDR3 loop is CASSREGGNTGELFF. In nucleotides, the CDR3 is TGTGCCAGCAGCCGCGAAGGGGGCAACACCGGGGAGCTGTTTTTT.

The CDR3: CASRGGLSNTEAFF. The CDR3 nucleotides read TGTGCCAGCAGAGGAGGGTTGTCGAACACTGAAGCTTTCTTT. The gene calls are TRBV25-1 and TRBJ1-1; D remains ambiguous. Looked up from germline, CDR1 is MGHDK and CDR2 is SYGVNS. This CDR3 region has 14 residues. V gave up 6 bases and J gave up 1 base, with 12 bases separating them.

The chain has TRBV7-9 and TRBJ2-5, with a weak D call TRBD2 (6 bases). This CDR3 spans 16 amino acids. V was trimmed by 2 bases and J by 4 bases, leaving 17 bases between them. Per the germline V gene, CDR1 is SEHNR and CDR2 is FQNEAQ (reference sequence). CDR3 in DNA: TGTGCCAGCAGCTTAAATCCGGGGGAGGTCTCAGAGACCCAGTACTTC. Residues: CASSLNPGEVSETQYF.